A single sample gave rise to the 30 T cell receptor beta chains below, sequenced in a study of T cell responses to AZD1222 COVID-19 vaccine. Method: immunoSEQ multiplex PCR; TCRdb's copy keeps in-frame clones and lacks some. Counted here are about 130,000 clones, roughly 90% occurring once; the ten biggest clones make up around 1.5%. The material was peripheral blood, obtained on day 0 of AZD1222 vaccination. Receptors were obtained from an adult in good health.

This clone appeared a single time. V and J are TRBV6-5 and TRBJ2-7; D possibly corresponds to TRBD2 (6 bases). CDR3 length: 12 residues. In germline, CDR1 is MNHEY, CDR2 SVGAGI. V gave up 8 bases and J gave up 0 bases, with 8 bases separating them. The CDR3: CASRDFSYEQYF. CDR3 bases: TGTGCCAGCCGGGACTTCTCCTACGAGCAGTACTTC.

V gene TRBV27 combines with J gene TRBJ1-2; D not certain. The CDR3 sequence is 13 residues long. Germline CDR1 is MNHEY and CDR2 is SMNVEV (reference sequence). Trimming took 2 bases from V and 8 from J, leaving 12 bases between them. The CDR3 region is CASSLGSARGYTF. The CDR3 DNA follows: TGTGCCAGCAGTTTAGGCAGTGCCCGGGGCTACACCTTC.

This clone occurred a few times. This chain joins TRBV9 and TRBJ2-1, with D perhaps TRBD2 (6 bases). CDR3 length equals 15 residues. Trimming took 2 bases from V and 9 from J, leaving 18 bases between them. Germline CDR1 reads SGDLS; CDR2 reads YYNGEE. The CDR3, as DNA: TGTGCCAGCAGCGTGACCGGGACTCAAGTGGGTGAGCAGTTCTTC. Encoded protein: CASSVTGTQVGEQFF.

The chain recombines TRBV15 with TRBJ2-7; D call uncertain. V was clipped by 0 bases and J by 0 bases, with 9 bases between them. CDR3 length: 15 amino acids. From germline, CDR1 is LNHNV and CDR2 YYDKDF (reference sequence). CDR3 region: CATSREGSSSYEQYF. CDR3 DNA sequence: TGTGCCACCAGCAGAGAAGGCTCGAGCTCCTACGAGCAGTACTTC.

This chain uses TRBV10-3 with TRBJ2-2; D remains ambiguous. V gave up 8 bases and J gave up 6 bases, with 4 bases separating them. Per the germline V gene, CDR1 is ENHRY and CDR2 is SYGVKD. This CDR3 comprises 10 residues. The CDR3 loop is CAIGAGELFF. The DNA of the CDR3 is TGTGCCATCGGGGCCGGGGAGCTGTTTTTT.

This sequence joins TRBV6-1 and TRBJ1-2; 8 nucleotides match TRBD1. This CDR3 region has 16 residues. V was pared by 2 bases and J by 7 bases, with 12 bases of the junction left unmatched. Germline CDR1 is MNHNS and CDR2 is SASEGT. DNA for the CDR3: TGTGCCAGCAGTGAAAGGTTGGACAGGGTGAGGGGTGGCTACACCTTC. Translated, it gives CASSERLDRVRGGYTF.

The chain combines TRBV6-1 with TRBJ2-7, with TRBD1 as a possible D gene (6 bases). Germline CDR1 MNHNS, CDR2 SASEGT. This CDR3 is built from 14 residues. V lost 2 bases and J lost 3, with 11 bases in between. The CDR3 spells CASSESGERYEQYF. DNA of the CDR3: TGTGCCAGCAGTGAATCAGGGGAACGCTACGAGCAGTACTTC.

The V call is TRBV11-3, the J call TRBJ1-2; 7 bases are a match to TRBD1. The CDR3 totals 17 residues. Germline V gene lookup returns CDR1 SGHNT and CDR2 YENEEA. Trimming removed 1 base from V and 2 bases from J; junction bases left unmatched: 10. The CDR3 is CASSLALLDRRNYGYTF. DNA for the CDR3: TGTGCCAGCAGCTTAGCCCTCTTGGACAGGAGAAACTATGGCTACACCTTC.

CDR3 bases: TGTGCCAGCAGCCTCCTGGGGGAGGGGCCCAGCTCCTACGAGCAGTACTTC. Translated, it gives CASSLLGEGPSSYEQYF. The chain carries TRBV4-2 and TRBJ2-7, with 7 nucleotides matching TRBD2. V shed 4 bases and J 0 bases; nucleotides not matched to a gene: 12. Germline loops: CDR1 LGHNA, CDR2 YNFKEQ. The CDR3 totals 17 residues.

This clone was picked up a small number of times. The gene calls are TRBV6-4 and TRBJ2-1, with 8 bases identical to TRBD2. After removal of 5 bases from V and 4 bases from J, the junction contained 7 bases not matched to a gene. Germline V gene lookup returns CDR1 MRHNA and CDR2 SNTAGT. This CDR3 contains 15 residues. The CDR3 loop reads CASSPTGGAYNEQFF. Here the CDR3 DNA reads TGTGCCAGCAGTCCCACCGGGGGGGCTTACAATGAGCAGTTCTTC.

This chain connects TRBV10-3 to TRBJ2-5; maybe TRBD1 (6 bases). The CDR3 length is 16 residues. The germline CDR1 and CDR2 sequences are ENHRY and SYGVKD. With 4 bases removed from V and 1 base from J, the gap between germline ends came to 16 bases. CDR3 nucleotide sequence: TGTGCCATCAGTGGCAGCCCAGGGGACCTCCAAGAGACCCAGTACTTC. Amino acids: CAISGSPGDLQETQYF.

This rearrangement joins TRBV5-1 to TRBJ1-3; possibly TRBD1 for D (6 bases). This CDR3 has 17 amino acids. Germline CDR1 SGHRS, CDR2 YFSETQ. The V gene lost 0 bases and the J gene lost 2 bases, with 15 bases spanning the gap. DNA of the CDR3: TGCGCCAGCAGCTTGGGCCCACAGGGTGGGACTGGAAACACCATATATTTT. Translated: CASSLGPQGGTGNTIYF.

This chain uses TRBV9 with TRBJ2-5; D is unclear. Germline V gene data show CDR1 as SGDLS and CDR2 as YYNGEE. This CDR3 is built from 13 residues. The V end lost 0 bases, the J end lost 5 bases, and 8 bases lay between the germline ends. CDR3 sequence: CASSVDRWETQYF. For the CDR3, the DNA is TGTGCCAGCAGCGTAGATAGGTGGGAGACCCAGTACTTC.

The chain combines TRBV11-3 with TRBJ2-7; tentatively, D is TRBD1 (6 bases). This CDR3 contains 13 residues. Germline assignment: CDR1 SGHNT and CDR2 YENEEA. With 5 bases removed from V and 2 bases from J, the gap between germline ends came to 10 bases. CDR3 region: CASSVRGTYEQYF. DNA of the CDR3: TGTGCCAGCAGCGTAAGGGGGACCTACGAGCAGTACTTC.

The J gene is TRBJ1-1, the V gene TRBV11-3; 9 positions agree with TRBD1. CDR3 length equals 16 residues. Germline CDR1 is SGHNT and CDR2 is YENEEA. V dropped 1 base and J dropped 4; count of bases not matched to a gene: 7. CDR3 nucleotides: TGTGCCAGCAGCTTAGGTAGGACAGGGGTTACCACTGAAGCTTTCTTT. Translating gives CASSLGRTGVTTEAFF.

V is TRBV13 and J is TRBJ1-2, with 8 bases that match TRBD1. CDR1 and CDR2 (germline): PRHDT, FYEKMQ (reference sequence). Trimming removed 3 bases from V and 6 bases from J; junction bases left unmatched: 12. This CDR3 spans 16 amino acids. Here the CDR3 DNA reads TGTGCCAGCAGCTTGGGGACAGGCTCCTCTGGGGATGGCTACACCTTC. Protein product: CASSLGTGSSGDGYTF.

The chain carries TRBV5-1 and TRBJ1-1, with D tentatively TRBD1 (5 bases). This CDR3 is 14 amino acids long. Between the trimmed V and J ends, which lost 6 bases and 1 base, there was a span of 13 bases. Germline CDR1 reads SGHRS; CDR2 reads YFSETQ. The CDR3 DNA follows: TGCGCCAGCAACCTGGGGCAGGAGAACACTGAAGCTTTCTTT. Its protein product is CASNLGQENTEAFF.

This clone has a single count. The chain combines TRBV11-1 with TRBJ2-7; TRBD1 matches 8 bases. The CDR3 has 14 amino acids. V was pared by 5 bases and J by 2 bases, with 5 bases of the junction left unmatched. The germline CDR1 and CDR2 sequences are SGHAT and FQDESV (reference sequence). The CDR3 reads CASSRTGRTYEQYF. As DNA, the CDR3 is TGTGCCAGCAGCCGGACAGGGCGAACCTACGAGCAGTACTTC.

In nucleotides, the CDR3 is TGTGCCAGTAACGACGACTTTGTCAATCAGCCCCAGCATTTT. It specifies CASNDDFVNQPQHF. The rearrangement joins TRBV19 to TRBJ1-5; no clear D gene. V dropped 7 bases and J dropped 3 bases, with 13 bases sitting between them. The length of the CDR3 is 14 residues. The germline gives CDR1 LNHDA, CDR2 SQIVND (reference sequence).

The chain links TRBV30 to TRBJ2-7; unclear D gene. There are 12 residues in the CDR3. The V end lost 0 bases, the J end lost 7 bases, and 10 bases lay between the germline ends. Germline CDR1 is GTSNPN and CDR2 is SVGIG (reference sequence). CDR3 sequence (DNA): TGTGCCTGGAGTGTTCGTCATTCGGAGCAGTACTTC. It specifies CAWSVRHSEQYF.

This chain links TRBV5-1 with TRBJ2-2, with 8 nucleotides matching TRBD2. Germline CDR1 is SGHRS and CDR2 is YFSETQ. J lost 4 bases, V lost 3 bases, and 8 bases had no gene match. CDR3 length equals 16 residues. The CDR3 region is CASSSLLAGTTGELFF. In DNA form, the CDR3 reads TGCGCCAGCAGCTCACTCTTAGCGGGAACCACCGGGGAGCTGTTTTTT. Drawing the rest from reference TRBV5-1 and TRBJ2-2, the complete variable domain is KAGVTQTPRYLIKTRGQQVTLSCSPISGHRSVSWYQQTPGQGLQFLFEYFSETQRNKGNFPGRFSGRQFSNSRSEMNVSTLELGDSALYLCASSSLLAGTTGELFFGEGSRLTVL.

The V gene is TRBV29-1, the J gene TRBJ2-1, with TRBD1 matching over 8 bases. From germline, CDR1 is SQVTM and CDR2 ANQGSEA. Trimming took 6 bases from V and 12 from J; bases not matched to a gene: 16. The CDR3 has 14 residues. The CDR3 DNA is TGCAGCGTGGTAACGGGACAGGATGGTGGCCGGCAGTTCTTC. This sequence encodes CSVVTGQDGGRQFF.

V usage is TRBV19 and J usage is TRBJ2-1; unclear D gene. Trimming stripped 9 bases from V and 2 bases from J, with 8 bases between. The germline gives CDR1 LNHDA, CDR2 SQIVND (reference sequence). This CDR3 region has 12 residues. In nucleotides, the CDR3 is TGTGCCAGAGACGTCCCCTACAATGAGCAGTTCTTC. It codes for CARDVPYNEQFF. The full variable domain, with the rest looked up from reference TRBV19 and TRBJ2-1, is DGGITQSPKYLFRKEGQNVTLSCEQNLNHDAMYWYRQDPGQGLRLIYYSQIVNDFQKGDIAEGYSVSREKKESFPLTVTSAQKNPTAFYLCARDVPYNEQFFGPGTRLTVL.

This clone was seen once. The gene calls are TRBV9 and TRBJ2-1; D is perhaps TRBD1 (6 bases). Germline V gene lookup returns CDR1 SGDLS and CDR2 YYNGEE. V was pared by 0 bases and J by 2 bases, with 9 bases between. This CDR3 has 15 amino acids. CDR3 residues: CASSVEGDAYNEQFF. CDR3 in DNA: TGTGCCAGCAGCGTAGAGGGGGACGCCTACAATGAGCAGTTCTTC.

CDR3 DNA: TGTGCCAGCAGAGGGGGATTGAACACTGAAGCTTTCTTT. This encodes CASRGGLNTEAFF. The chain uses TRBV27 and TRBJ1-1, with D possibly matching TRBD1 (6 bases). The CDR3 contains 13 residues. Trimming left V 6 bases short and J 0 bases short, with 8 bases between. Germline V lookup: CDR1 MNHEY, CDR2 SMNVEV (reference sequence).

The rearrangement links TRBV10-1 to TRBJ2-2; D not certain. CDR1 is WNHNN and CDR2 is SYGVQD in the germline V gene (reference sequence). V dropped 3 bases and J dropped 7 bases, with 3 bases sitting between them. CDR3 length: 11 residues. The CDR3 sequence: CASSDNGELFF. For the CDR3, the DNA is TGCGCCAGCAGTGATAACGGGGAGCTGTTTTTT.

The CDR3 is CASSRSGRADTGELFF. The CDR3 DNA reads TGTGCCAGCAGCCGTAGCGGGAGGGCAGACACCGGGGAGCTGTTTTTT. The chain combines TRBV11-2 with TRBJ2-2, with 11 bases aligning to TRBD2. The CDR3 runs to 16 residues. After removal of 5 bases from V and 3 bases from J, the junction contained 5 bases not matched to a gene. Germline CDR1 reads SGHAT; CDR2 reads FQNNGV.

The count of this clone is one. The chain employs TRBV5-1 and TRBJ2-2; 9 bases are shared with TRBD1. CDR1 is SGHRS, CDR2 YFSETQ, per germline. J lost 4 bases, V lost 4 bases, and 2 bases had no gene match. There are 14 residues in the CDR3. CDR3 coding DNA: TGCGCCAGCAGCGTGACAGGGGGCACCGGGGAGCTGTTTTTT. As protein: CASSVTGGTGELFF.

J is TRBJ2-7 and V is TRBV3-1 (or the pseudogene TRBV3-2); tentative D call: TRBD1 (5 bases). Trimming pared 2 bases from V and 2 bases from J, leaving 19 bases between. Germline V lookup: CDR1 LGHDT, CDR2 YNNKEL (reference sequence). The CDR3 has 17 amino acids. The CDR3 nucleotides are TGTGCCAGCAGCCAACGGATCAGGGTCGGCATTCCCTACGAGCAGTACTTC. Its protein product is CASSQRIRVGIPYEQYF.

The chain carries TRBV18 and TRBJ2-7, with TRBD1 matching 7 bases. CDR3 length: 16 amino acids. V lost 6 bases, J lost 6 bases, and 17 bases stayed unmatched. Germline V gene sequence: CDR1 KGHSH, CDR2 LQKENI. The CDR3 sequence: CASSPTDRISVFEQYF. The CDR3 DNA follows: TGTGCCAGCTCGCCAACGGACAGGATCTCCGTATTCGAGCAGTACTTC.